This entry is about one T cell receptor beta chain. The antigen is unknown. This sample was included in a study of T-cell memory formation after mild COVID-19. Study information: The TCR clusters were mostly specific to one donor.

Whole-study results and caveats: The pre-infection memory compartment contained some responding clones, suggesting cross-reactive memory joined. Shrinking CD4+ clones were chiefly CM and EM; CD8+ ones were chiefly EMRA. A balance of CD4 and CD8 characterized clones contracting day 15 to 85, whereas later expanders leaned CD4+.

Using its own MiXCR run on the 5' RACE reads, TCRdb lists one record per CDR3 protein. The sample shows over 150,000 distinct CDR3 sequences, under 20% of them seen only once. CDR1 is SNHLY and CDR2 is FYNNEI in the germline V gene. Trimming at V came to 7 bases and at J to 4 bases, leaving 6 bases not matched to a gene. The CDR3 is 15 amino acids. Sequenced material: PBMCs or a T cell subset sorted from them (not recorded which). The chain couples TRBV2 to TRBJ2-7, with 14 bases fitting TRBD2. The receptor comes from a man aged 18 to 29 who had mild COVID-19 (a few samples of this study predate the infection). Cell type and time point are not known. This chain's CDR3 is CASKPGLAGAYEQYV. The CDR3 DNA is TGTGCCAGCAAACCGGGACTAGCGGGGGCGTACGAGCAGTACGTC.